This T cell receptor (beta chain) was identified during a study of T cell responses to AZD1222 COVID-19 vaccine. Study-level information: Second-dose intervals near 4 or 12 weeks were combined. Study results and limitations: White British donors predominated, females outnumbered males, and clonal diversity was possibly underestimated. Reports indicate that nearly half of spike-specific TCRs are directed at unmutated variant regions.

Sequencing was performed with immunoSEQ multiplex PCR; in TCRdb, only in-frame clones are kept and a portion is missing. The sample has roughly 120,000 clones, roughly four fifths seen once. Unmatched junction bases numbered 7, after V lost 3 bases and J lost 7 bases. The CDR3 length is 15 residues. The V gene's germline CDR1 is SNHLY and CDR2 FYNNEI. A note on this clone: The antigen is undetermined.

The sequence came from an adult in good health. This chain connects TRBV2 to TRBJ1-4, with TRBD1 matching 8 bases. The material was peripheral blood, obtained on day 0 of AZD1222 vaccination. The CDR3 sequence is CASSDQGARSEKLFF. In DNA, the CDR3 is TGTGCCAGCAGTGATCAGGGGGCGCGCAGTGAAAAACTGTTTTTT.